This entry lists 23 T cell receptor beta chains sequenced from one sample in a study of blood T cell repertoires in COVID-19. Data came from immunoSEQ multiplex PCR; TCRdb stores just in-frame clones and leaves some out. The sample has approximately 160,000 clones, 70% to 90% seen once. Material: PBMCs or T cells enriched from blood (not recorded which). The receptors were sampled from a man in his forties who had recovered from COVID-19.

The rearrangement uses TRBV5-6 and TRBJ2-7, with 8 nucleotides matching TRBD1. This CDR3 spans 13 amino acids. Unmatched junction bases numbered 2, after V lost 4 bases and J lost 2 bases. The germline gives CDR1 SGHDT, CDR2 YYEEEE. CDR3 residues: CASSPTGAYEQYV. In DNA form, the CDR3 reads TGTGCCAGCAGCCCGACAGGGGCCTACGAGCAGTACGTC.

This chain links TRBV19 with TRBJ1-2; 9 nucleotides line up with TRBD1. The CDR3 spans 14 residues. The germline V gene encodes CDR1 LNHDA and CDR2 SQIVND (reference sequence). V lost 4 bases, J lost 7 bases, and 7 bases stayed unmatched. The CDR3 is CASSTRQGVGGYTF. The DNA for the CDR3 is TGTGCCAGTAGTACTAGACAGGGGGTCGGTGGCTACACCTTC.

The chain uses TRBV6-6 and TRBJ1-6; D remains unclear. Germline V gives CDR1 MNHNY, CDR2 SVGAGI (reference sequence). This CDR3 has 17 residues. Trimming removed 5 bases from V and 0 bases from J, with 14 bases in between. The CDR3 DNA sequence: TGTGCCAGCAGTCCCGATGAAGTGAGCTCCTATAATTCACCCCTCCACTTT. This gives the protein CASSPDEVSSYNSPLHF.

The chain carries TRBV30 and TRBJ2-1; D is perhaps TRBD1 (6 bases). Trimming stripped 0 bases from V and 6 bases from J, with 15 bases between. The CDR3 loop spans 15 amino acids. The V gene's germline CDR1 is GTSNPN and CDR2 SVGIG (reference sequence). CDR3 amino acids: CAWSVGTGNFNEQFF. The CDR3 DNA sequence: TGTGCCTGGAGTGTGGGTACAGGGAACTTCAATGAGCAGTTCTTC. Full variable domain (remainder filled in from reference TRBV30 and TRBJ2-1): SQTIHQWPATLVQPVGSPLSLECTVEGTSNPNLYWYRQAAGRGLQLLFYSVGIGQISSEVPQNLSASRPQDRQFILSSKKLLLSDSGFYLCAWSVGTGNFNEQFFGPGTRLTVL.

The chain has TRBV5-8 and TRBJ1-1; D is unclear. Trimming cost V 5 bases and J 3 bases, with 29 bases left between them. Germline loops: CDR1 SGHTS, CDR2 YDEGEE. There are 19 residues in the CDR3. The CDR3 loop is CASRKIRGTSQGRYTEAFF. The CDR3 DNA reads as TGTGCCAGCAGAAAGATCAGAGGAACATCACAAGGTAGGTACACTGAAGCTTTCTTT.

The chain has TRBV29-1 and TRBJ1-6; no reliable D call. CDR3 length: 17 amino acids. V lost 5 bases and J lost 7, with 24 bases in between. In germline, CDR1 is SQVTM, CDR2 ANQGSEA. CDR3 DNA sequence: TGCAGCGTTCAAATCGGCACCTCCCCTGCGGGAAATTCACCCCTCCACTTT. Translation: CSVQIGTSPAGNSPLHF.

This clone was counted between two and nine times. V gene TRBV18 combines with J gene TRBJ1-6, with a weak D call TRBD1 (5 bases). Germline-derived CDR1 and CDR2 are KGHSH and LQKENI. Between the trimmed V and J ends, which lost 5 bases and 9 bases, there was a span of 14 bases. This CDR3 has 14 residues. The CDR3 nucleotides read TGTGCCAGCTCATCGGGACTGAAGGTTTCACCCCTCCACTTT. It is translated as CASSSGLKVSPLHF.

The V call is TRBV5-1, the J call TRBJ2-3, with D hard to call. Trimming left V 3 bases short and J 0 bases short, with 14 bases between. The CDR3 has 16 amino acids. Germline-derived CDR1 and CDR2 are SGHRS and YFSETQ. Here the CDR3 reads CASSSPPGPSTDTQYF. The CDR3 coding sequence is TGCGCCAGCAGCTCACCCCCGGGTCCTAGCACAGATACGCAGTATTTT.

This chain links TRBV2 with TRBJ1-6, with unresolved D. The germline V and J ends were trimmed by 6 bases and 8 bases, with 14 bases remaining between them. Germline assignment: CDR1 SNHLY and CDR2 FYNNEI. The CDR3 has 14 amino acids. CDR3 sequence reads: CASRVTTTDSPLHF. In DNA form, the CDR3 reads TGTGCCAGCAGGGTGACAACGACGGATTCACCCCTCCACTTT.

This clone came up a few times. The genes are TRBV19 and TRBJ2-2; TRBD2 is a possible D gene (6 bases). Germline-derived CDR1 and CDR2 are LNHDA and SQIVND (reference sequence). The CDR3 runs to 15 residues. The germline V and J ends were trimmed by 3 bases and 6 bases, with 14 bases remaining between them. The CDR3 DNA reads as TGTGCCAGTAGTATGGGCGGGACGGGGTCCGGGGAGCTGTTTTTT. This gives the protein CASSMGGTGSGELFF.

The rearrangement links TRBV9 to TRBJ2-2; TRBD1 matches at 8 bases. The CDR3 totals 14 residues. CDR1 and CDR2 (germline): SGDLS, YYNGEE. V lost 2 bases and J lost 6; bases outside the gene matches: 3. The CDR3 loop reads CASSVGQGPGELFF. CDR3 nucleotide sequence: TGTGCCAGCAGCGTCGGACAGGGCCCCGGGGAGCTGTTTTTT.

The chain links TRBV7-9 to TRBJ1-4, with TRBD1 as a possible D gene (5 bases). Trimming shortened V by 1 base and J by 8 bases, and 11 bases separated the two germline ends. The CDR3 sequence is 14 residues long. Germline CDR1 SEHNR, CDR2 FQNEAQ (reference sequence). The CDR3 reads CASSLVQGREKLFF. CDR3 DNA: TGTGCCAGCAGCTTAGTTCAGGGCCGCGAAAAACTGTTTTTT.

The chain joins TRBV7-2 to TRBJ1-4; D call uncertain. The length of the CDR3 is 15 residues. Per germline, CDR1 SGHTA and CDR2 FQGNSA. V gave up 5 bases and J gave up 0 bases, with 10 bases separating them. The CDR3, as DNA: TGTGCCAGCAGCCGTAACAGTGCAACTAATGAAAAACTGTTTTTT. Translating it yields CASSRNSATNEKLFF.

The gene calls are TRBV9 and TRBJ2-1; TRBD2 agrees at 7 bases. V was clipped by 0 bases and J by 2 bases; unmatched bases: 2. Germline-derived CDR1 and CDR2 are SGDLS and YYNGEE. This CDR3 has 15 residues. The CDR3, as DNA: TGTGCCAGCAGCGTAGACAGCGGGGCCTACAATGAGCAGTTCTTC. Amino acids: CASSVDSGAYNEQFF.

The V gene is TRBV6-5, the J gene TRBJ1-2; a possible D gene is TRBD1 (5 bases). V lost 7 bases to trimming and J lost 8 bases, with 17 bases between them. This CDR3 has 13 amino acids. CDR1 MNHEY and CDR2 SVGAGI come from the germline V gene. CDR3 bases: TGTGCCAGCACCCTAACAGAGCAGGGAGGCTACACCTTC. This encodes CASTLTEQGGYTF.

The V gene is TRBV19, the J gene TRBJ2-3; 12 bases are a match to TRBD1. The CDR3 is made up of 16 amino acids. CDR1 is LNHDA, CDR2 SQIVND, per germline (reference sequence). With V trimmed by 7 bases and J by 6 bases, 11 bases remained unmatched. In nucleotides, the CDR3 is TGTGCCAGTACCAGCACCGGGACAGGGGGCTCGGATACGCAGTATTTT. Its translation is CASTSTGTGGSDTQYF.

The chain employs TRBV2 and TRBJ1-1; 7 bases agree with TRBD1. Trimming took 6 bases from V and 3 from J; bases not matched to a gene: 1. CDR3 length: 12 residues. CDR1 and CDR2 from the germline V gene are SNHLY and FYNNEI. CDR3 amino acids: CASRGTDTEAFF. In DNA form, the CDR3 reads TGTGCCAGCAGAGGGACAGACACTGAAGCTTTCTTT.

In its sample, this clone was seen a few times. The chain combines TRBV19 with TRBJ1-2; TRBD1 aligns across 10 bases. Trimming cost V 7 bases and J 3 bases; bases outside gene matches: 8. The CDR3 extends over 15 amino acids. Germline V CDR1 and CDR2: LNHDA, SQIVND (reference sequence). The CDR3 nucleotides read TGTGCCAGTATTCGGACAGGGGGATTGGACTATGGCTACACCTTC. The encoded protein is CASIRTGGLDYGYTF.

This clone was seen once. The chain combines TRBV2 with TRBJ2-2, with 10 bases lining up with TRBD1. Germline V gene data show CDR1 as SNHLY and CDR2 as FYNNEI. This CDR3 has 15 amino acids. The trim removed 8 bases at V and 4 bases at J, leaving 7 bases unmatched. CDR3: CASEPGTGATGELFF. Written as DNA, the CDR3 is TGTGCCAGCGAACCCGGGACAGGGGCCACCGGGGAGCTGTTTTTT.

The chain uses TRBV10-1 and TRBJ2-2; 10 bases line up with TRBD1. The CDR3 is made up of 16 amino acids. V gave up 3 bases and J gave up 6 bases; unmatched junction bases: 7. CDR1 and CDR2 (germline): WNHNN, SYGVQD (reference sequence). CDR3 in amino acids: CASSDWTGGKSGELFF. The CDR3, as DNA: TGCGCCAGCAGTGACTGGACAGGGGGAAAATCCGGGGAGCTGTTTTTT.

The chain joins TRBV15 to TRBJ1-1; D is perhaps TRBD1 (6 bases). CDR1 and CDR2 (germline): LNHNV, YYDKDF (reference sequence). The CDR3 length is 17 residues. Between the trimmed V and J ends, which lost 2 bases and 0 bases, there was a span of 16 bases. The CDR3 nucleotides are TGTGCCACCAGCAGATATTTACAGGGAGTAATGAACACTGAAGCTTTCTTT. It encodes CATSRYLQGVMNTEAFF.

The chain has TRBV5-1 and TRBJ2-1, with TRBD2 identical over 10 bases. Germline trimming cut 4 bases from V and 3 bases from J; bases unmatched to any gene: 10. CDR3 length: 17 amino acids. Germline values: CDR1 SGHRS, CDR2 YFSETQ. CDR3 bases: TGCGCCAGCAGCGCACCAGCGGGGGGGACCCTCTACAATGAGCAGTTCTTC. Its translation: CASSAPAGGTLYNEQFF.

V usage is TRBV29-1 and J usage is TRBJ1-1; TRBD1 matches at 8 bases. The CDR3 is 12 residues long. V gave up 4 bases and J gave up 7 bases; unmatched junction bases: 5. Germline loops: CDR1 SQVTM, CDR2 ANQGSEA. CDR3 loop: CSVGAGGIEAFF. The CDR3, as DNA: TGCAGCGTTGGCGCAGGGGGCATTGAAGCTTTCTTT. Together with reference TRBV29-1 and TRBJ1-1, the CDR3 gives the full variable domain: SAVISQKPSRDICQRGTSLTIQCQVDSQVTMMFWYRQQPGQSLTLIATANQGSEATYESGFVIDKFPISRPNLTFSTLTVSNMSPEDSSIYLCSVGAGGIEAFFGQGTRLTVV.